The present TCR beta chain was sequenced within a study of T cell responses to AZD1222 COVID-19 vaccine. Findings of the study overall: After two AZD1222 doses, spike-specific TCR breadth and depth rose versus day 0. Clonal diversity may have been underestimated in mostly white British donors.

The table came from immunoSEQ multiplex PCR; TCRdb's copy has only in-frame clones and leaves some out. Among tens of thousands of clones listed, about 86% were seen once. Note on this clone: Its specificity is unknown.

This CDR3 has 12 amino acids. Trimming removed 5 bases at V and 8 bases at J, with 13 bases between. Germline-derived CDR1 and CDR2 are MDHEN and SYDVKM. The chain is built from TRBV28 and TRBJ2-7; D call uncertain. The TCR was taken from an adult who received the AZD1222 COVID-19 vaccine. The sequencing used peripheral blood, collected 28 days after the second AZD1222 dose. The CDR3, as DNA: TGTGCCAGCAGTGGGCGGATTCTACAGCAGTACTTC. Protein sequence: CASSGRILQQYF. Full variable domain (rest looked up from reference TRBV28 and TRBJ2-7): DVKVTQSSRYLVKRTGEKVFLECVQDMDHENMFWYRQDPGLGLRLIYFSYDVKMKEKGDIPEGYSVSREKKERFSLILESASTNQTSMYLCASSGRILQQYFGPGTRLTVT.